A single T cell receptor (beta chain) is shown here with its context. For unsorted samples, genomic DNA was extracted from roughly 95 million PBMCs. This specimen comes from a study of shared clonotypes between healthy human individuals. This CDR3 spans 13 amino acids. Deletions cut 6 bases from V and 0 bases from J, with 8 bases between. Looked up from germline, CDR1 is KGHSH and CDR2 is LQKENI. Samples underwent the assay at deep level. About 30,000 T cell genomes, or 250 to 300 ng DNA, went into replicate PCRs of unsorted PBMC. DNA from unsorted PBMC was sequenced on ten immunoSEQ deep assay plates. Profiled with immunoSEQ multiplex PCR; TCRdb holds only in-frame clones, not every one. The table records approximately 470,000 clones, around 73% of them present only once.

The genes are TRBV18 and TRBJ2-5, with D possibly TRBD2 on 5 matching bases. The clonotype was recovered from a woman between 35 and 50 years old in good health. Some clones in this sample may be carry-over from other donors' samples. The sequenced sample was PBMCs. Written as DNA, the CDR3 is TGTGCCAGCTCGACACTAGACCAAGAGACCCAGTACTTC. Its protein product is CASSTLDQETQYF.